This TCR beta chain derives from a study of patients and donors after allogeneic stem cell transplantation. The CDR3 contains 16 residues. Germline V gene lookup returns CDR1 GTSNPN and CDR2 SVGIG (reference sequence). The V segment lost 3 bases and the J segment 2 bases; nucleotides outside the gene matches: 6. TCRdb redid the calling of the RT-PCR reads with MiXCR, one entry per CDR3 protein. The sample lists some 880,000 distinct CDR3 sequences; more than 15% were seen once. This chain uses TRBV30 with TRBJ2-7; 14 bases match TRBD2. This sequence was found in a human donor who was either an allogeneic HSCT recipient or a stem cell or donor lymphocyte infusion donor (not recorded which). It is not recorded whose cells these are; they may come from a transplant donor. Sequencing used blood, either unsorted or a sorted T cell fraction (not recorded which). The CDR3 region is CAWRGTSGRRPYEQYF. The CDR3 coding sequence is TGTGCCTGGAGAGGGACTAGCGGGAGAAGGCCCTACGAGCAGTACTTC.